These 8 T cell receptor beta chains share one sample of origin, sequenced in a study of CD8+ T cells in alopecia areata. Extracted RNA was reverse transcribed, and the resulting cDNA served as sequencing template. The table came from immunoSEQ multiplex PCR; TCRdb's copy has only in-frame clones and leaves some out. The sample includes around 140,000 clones, around 47% seen only once; the top ten take around 7%. The sequencing sample was made of CD4+ T cells sorted from blood. The receptor source for this set is a human donor with alopecia areata.

This clone was seen more than once but under ten times. This sequence joins TRBV5-1 and TRBJ2-6, with 7 bases identical to TRBD2. Germline V gene data show CDR1 as SGHRS and CDR2 as YFSETQ. J was trimmed by 2 bases and V by 2 bases; bases with no gene match: 7. The CDR3 runs 17 residues. The CDR3 region has the DNA TGCGCCAGCAGCTTACTTGGGCTAGCGGCTGGGGCCAACGTCCTGACTTTC. As protein: CASSLLGLAAGANVLTF.

The chain is built from TRBV7-9 and TRBJ2-6; no firm D call. The CDR3 sequence is 15 residues long. CDR1 and CDR2 (germline): SEHNR, FQNEAQ (reference sequence). The V end lost 4 bases, the J end lost 2 bases, and 9 bases lay between the germline ends. CDR3 sequence reads: CASSSPLPGANVLTF. Here the CDR3 DNA reads TGTGCCAGCAGCTCCCCCCTCCCTGGGGCCAACGTCCTGACTTTC.

The chain couples TRBV7-9 to TRBJ2-1; D is unclear. The CDR3 has 11 amino acids. V was shortened by 4 bases and J by 8 bases, with 6 bases between the two germline ends. Germline assignment: CDR1 SEHNR and CDR2 FQNEAQ (reference sequence). The DNA of the CDR3 is TGTGCCAGCAGCTCGGTCCATGAGCAGTTCTTC. Its translation: CASSSVHEQFF.

This clone has more than one count but fewer than ten. This sequence joins TRBV18 and TRBJ2-1; TRBD2 matches at 7 bases. The CDR3 has 19 amino acids. V shed 2 bases and J 0 bases; nucleotides not matched to a gene: 13. From germline, CDR1 is KGHSH and CDR2 LQKENI. The CDR3, as DNA: TGTGCCAGCTCACCATTGAGGACGGGGGGACCGAGCTCCTACAATGAGCAGTTCTTC. Amino acid sequence: CASSPLRTGGPSSYNEQFF.

The chain uses TRBV29-1 and TRBJ2-1; D unclear. The CDR3 runs to 12 residues. Between the trimmed V and J ends, which lost 6 bases and 4 bases, there was a span of 10 bases. Germline CDR1 and CDR2: SQVTM and ANQGSEA. The CDR3 DNA reads TGCAGCGTCGCTCACGGATACAATGAGCAGTTCTTC. Protein: CSVAHGYNEQFF.

The CDR3 region is CASSLIARGGTEAFF. The CDR3 DNA reads TGCGCCAGCAGCTTGATCGCGCGGGGAGGCACTGAAGCTTTCTTT. The rearrangement joins TRBV5-1 to TRBJ1-1; no reliable D call. The CDR3 loop spans 15 amino acids. V lost 1 base to trimming and J lost 4 bases, with 14 bases between them. Germline V gene lookup returns CDR1 SGHRS and CDR2 YFSETQ.

This clone was observed a few times. The same CDR3 arises from other DNA sequences in this sample as well. The chain employs TRBV5-1 and TRBJ2-7; D remains unclear. The germline CDR1 and CDR2 sequences are SGHRS and YFSETQ. This CDR3 contains 11 residues. The V and J ends lost 3 bases and 3 bases respectively, with 4 bases between them. DNA for the CDR3: TGCGCCAGCAGCTCCGACTACGAGCAGTACTTC. Translated, it gives CASSSDYEQYF.

The CDR3, as DNA: TGCGCCAGCAGCCAAGTTTATCCAGGGGGCGCGGGGCAGTCCTACGAGCAGTACTTC. Its protein is CASSQVYPGGAGQSYEQYF. The chain is built from TRBV4-1 and TRBJ2-7; TRBD1 aligns across 8 bases. There are 19 residues in the CDR3. V trimming: 1 base; J trimming: 1 base; junction bases outside the gene matches: 15. Germline V gene sequence: CDR1 MGHRA, CDR2 YSYEKL.